The 5 T cell receptor beta chains below come from one sample, sequenced in a study of shared clonotypes between healthy human individuals. TCRdb keeps only in-frame clones here, not all; method: immunoSEQ multiplex PCR. The data hold roughly 2.5 million clones, with approximately 90% observed a single time. Sample: naive CD4+ T cells sorted from blood. This sample's subset: CD45RA+ positively selected. Source of these receptors: a man younger than 35 in good health.

The chain links TRBV5-1 to TRBJ1-2, with 8 bases lining up with TRBD1. Germline V gene data show CDR1 as SGHRS and CDR2 as YFSETQ. The CDR3 has 14 residues. J gave up 2 bases and V 4 bases, and 4 bases lay outside the gene matches. Here the CDR3 DNA reads TGCGCCAGCAGCGTGACAGGGGAAAACTATGGCTACACCTTC. Translation gives CASSVTGENYGYTF. Based on the CDR3 plus reference TRBV5-1 and TRBJ1-2, the full variable domain is KAGVTQTPRYLIKTRGQQVTLSCSPISGHRSVSWYQQTPGQGLQFLFEYFSETQRNKGNFPGRFSGRQFSNSRSEMNVSTLELGDSALYLCASSVTGENYGYTFGSGTRLTVV.

This chain joins TRBV5-1 and TRBJ1-5, with D possibly being TRBD1 (5 bases). There are 15 residues in the CDR3. Trimming removed 4 bases from V and 0 bases from J, with 11 bases in between. Per germline, CDR1 SGHRS and CDR2 YFSETQ. CDR3 nucleotides: TGCGCCAGCAGCCAGGGAGACCTTAGCAATCAGCCCCAGCATTTT. Translation: CASSQGDLSNQPQHF.

The gene calls are TRBV7-9 and TRBJ1-5; 9 bases line up with TRBD1. Germline V gene sequence: CDR1 SEHNR, CDR2 FQNEAQ (reference sequence). The CDR3 is made up of 16 amino acids. V shed 10 bases and J 5 bases; nucleotides not matched to a gene: 15. CDR3 DNA: TGTGCCATTGGCACCCGTGGGACAGGGAGGGATCAGCCCCAGCATTTT. This sequence encodes CAIGTRGTGRDQPQHF.

The chain carries TRBV5-1 and TRBJ2-6; no definite D call. This CDR3 comprises 15 residues. The germline V gene encodes CDR1 SGHRS and CDR2 YFSETQ. Trimming took off 5 bases at V and 0 bases at J, with 9 bases between the two ends. CDR3 DNA: TGCGCCAGCAGGGAAGATCCCTCTGGGGCCAACGTCCTGACTTTC. Protein sequence: CASREDPSGANVLTF.

Concerning this clone: This sample also contains other DNA sequences that code for the same CDR3. The rearrangement uses TRBV18 and TRBJ2-2, with 11 bases matching TRBD2. CDR1 and CDR2 from the germline V gene are KGHSH and LQKENI. The CDR3 sequence is 15 residues long. The ends lost 6 bases at V and 1 base at J; junction bases unmatched: 1. DNA for the CDR3: TGTGCCAGCTCCGGGACTAGCGGGAACACCGGGGAGCTGTTTTTT. This gives the protein CASSGTSGNTGELFF.